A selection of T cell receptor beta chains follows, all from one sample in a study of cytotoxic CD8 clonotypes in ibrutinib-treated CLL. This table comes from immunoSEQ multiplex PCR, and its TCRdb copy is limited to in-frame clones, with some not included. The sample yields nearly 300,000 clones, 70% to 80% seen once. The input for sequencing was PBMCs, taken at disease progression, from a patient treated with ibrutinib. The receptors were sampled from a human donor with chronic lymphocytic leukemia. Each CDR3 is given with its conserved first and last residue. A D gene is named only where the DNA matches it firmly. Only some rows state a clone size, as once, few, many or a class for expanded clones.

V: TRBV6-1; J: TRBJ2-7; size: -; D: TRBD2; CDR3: CASRFSGSGSEQYF; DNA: TGTGCCAGCAGGTTTAGCGGGAGTGGGAGCGAGCAGTACTTC
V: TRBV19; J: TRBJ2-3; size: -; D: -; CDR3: CASSSWEDSGDTQYF; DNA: TGTGCCAGTAGTAGTTGGGAAGATAGTGGAGATACGCAGTATTTT
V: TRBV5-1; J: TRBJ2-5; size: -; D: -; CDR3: CASSLPPQGLGETQYF; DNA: TGCGCCAGCAGCCTACCTCCCCAGGGTTTGGGGGAGACCCAGTACTTC
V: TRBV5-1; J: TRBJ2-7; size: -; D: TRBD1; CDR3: CASSPDRGAYEQYF; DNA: TGCGCCAGCAGCCCAGACAGGGGCGCCTACGAGCAGTACTTC
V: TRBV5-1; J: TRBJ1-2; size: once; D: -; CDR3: CASSWGHGYTF; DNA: TGCGCCAGCAGCTGGGGGCATGGCTACACCTTC
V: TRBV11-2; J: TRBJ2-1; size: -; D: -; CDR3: CASSEDEYNEQFF; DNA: TGTGCCAGCAGCGAGGACGAGTACAATGAGCAGTTCTTC
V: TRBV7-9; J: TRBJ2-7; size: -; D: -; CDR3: CASSSLPGGFVEQYF; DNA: TGTGCCAGCAGCTCCCTCCCCGGAGGCTTTGTGGAGCAGTACTTC
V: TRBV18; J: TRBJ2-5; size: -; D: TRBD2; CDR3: CASSLGGAAGANSPSGETQYF; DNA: TGTGCCAGCTCACTCGGGGGGGCCGCCGGAGCAAACAGTCCCTCAGGGGAGACCCAGTACTTC
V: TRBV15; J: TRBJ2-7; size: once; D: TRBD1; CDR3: CATSSDGTGDGNEQYF; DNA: TGTGCCACCAGCAGTGACGGGACAGGGGATGGCAACGAGCAGTACTTC
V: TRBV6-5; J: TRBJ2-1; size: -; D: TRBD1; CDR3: CASSLTGSSYNEQFF; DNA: TGTGCCAGCAGTTTGACAGGGAGCTCCTACAATGAGCAGTTCTTC
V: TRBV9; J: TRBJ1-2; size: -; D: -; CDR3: CASSSPSGGNYGYTF; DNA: TGTGCCAGCAGCTCCCCCAGTGGGGGAAACTATGGCTACACCTTC
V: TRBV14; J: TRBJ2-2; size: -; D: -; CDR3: CASSQDLHRVNTGELFF; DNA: TGTGCCAGCAGCCAAGACCTCCACAGGGTCAACACCGGGGAGCTGTTTTTT
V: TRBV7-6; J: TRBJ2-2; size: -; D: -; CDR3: CASSRTTNTGELFF; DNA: TGTGCCAGCAGCCGGACGACGAACACCGGGGAGCTGTTTTTT
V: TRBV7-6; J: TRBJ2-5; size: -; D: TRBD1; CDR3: CASSLRSGQGQGAQYF; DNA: TGTGCCAGCAGCTTGAGATCGGGACAGGGGCAAGGGGCCCAGTACTTC
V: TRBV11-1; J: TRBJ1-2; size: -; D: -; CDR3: CASRPTRGALNYGYTF; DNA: TGTGCCAGCAGGCCAACTCGTGGAGCCCTTAACTATGGCTACACCTTC
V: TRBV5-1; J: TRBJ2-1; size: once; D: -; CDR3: CASSLVLPPENEQFF; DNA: TGCGCCAGCAGCTTGGTTCTCCCCCCGGAGAATGAGCAGTTCTTC
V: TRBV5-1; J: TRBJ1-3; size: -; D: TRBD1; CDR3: CASSTGTGAQTGNTIYF; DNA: TGCGCCAGCAGCACGGGCACAGGGGCCCAAACGGGAAACACCATATATTTT
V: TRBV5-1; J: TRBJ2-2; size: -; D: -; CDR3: CASSLDTATGELFF; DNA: TGCGCCAGCAGCTTGGACACCGCCACCGGGGAGCTGTTTTTT
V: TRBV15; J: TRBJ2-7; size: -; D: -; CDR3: CATSRPDYYEQYF; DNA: TGTGCCACCAGCAGGCCCGACTACTACGAGCAGTACTTC
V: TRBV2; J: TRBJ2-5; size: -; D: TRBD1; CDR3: CASSRTGFETQYF; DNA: TGTGCCAGCAGTCGGACAGGGTTTGAGACCCAGTACTTC
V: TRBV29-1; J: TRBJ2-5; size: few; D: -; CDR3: CSVEPDTETQYF; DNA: TGCAGCGTTGAACCTGACACGGAGACCCAGTACTTC
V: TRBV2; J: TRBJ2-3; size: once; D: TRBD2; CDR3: CATRRAGGGDTQYF; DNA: TGTGCCACCCGGCGTGCGGGAGGGGGGGATACGCAGTATTTT